These 26 T cell receptor beta chains originate from one sample sequenced in a study of cytomegalovirus exposure and HLA in healthy donors. Researchers ran the PCR with 60 Vbeta and 13 Jbeta primers. Data came from immunoSEQ multiplex PCR; TCRdb stores just in-frame clones and leaves some out. The sample consists of over 70,000 clones, just over 75% of them appearing once. The sample taken for sequencing was PBMCs. Every receptor here comes from a man between 50 and 59 years old in good health and CMV-seropositive.

A note on this clone: The same CDR3 can be traced to other DNA sequences in this sample. The V and J genes are TRBV9 and TRBJ1-3; weak D call: TRBD1 (5 bases). V was trimmed by 5 bases and J by 6 bases, leaving 9 bases between them. Germline CDR1 is SGDLS and CDR2 is YYNGEE. The CDR3 has 12 residues. This CDR3 is CASRDRENTIYF. For the CDR3, the DNA is TGTGCCAGCAGAGACAGAGAAAACACCATATATTTT.

The rearrangement joins TRBV20-1 to TRBJ1-1; the D is unclear. Germline-derived CDR1 and CDR2 are DFQATT and SNEGSKA (reference sequence). V lost 3 bases and J lost 1, with 3 bases in between. The length of the CDR3 is 11 residues. The CDR3 spells CSASQNTEAFF. The CDR3 DNA reads as TGCAGTGCTAGTCAGAACACTGAAGCTTTCTTT.

The gene calls are TRBV7-9 and TRBJ2-3, with TRBD2 matching 10 bases. Germline-derived CDR1 and CDR2 are SEHNR and FQNEAQ (reference sequence). J gave up 0 bases and V 3 bases, and 0 bases lay outside the gene matches. CDR3 size: 15 residues. The CDR3 DNA reads TGTGCCAGCAGCTTGACTAGCGGGAGCACAGATACGCAGTATTTT. It translates to CASSLTSGSTDTQYF.

The rearrangement joins TRBV7-2 to TRBJ1-1; 12 positions agree with TRBD1. CDR1 is SGHTA and CDR2 is FQGNSA in the germline V gene. The length of the CDR3 is 17 residues. The ends lost 5 bases at V and 0 bases at J; junction bases unmatched: 7. The CDR3 reads CASSKGDRGRLNTEAFF. CDR3 sequence (DNA): TGTGCCAGCAGCAAGGGGGACAGGGGGCGCCTGAACACTGAAGCTTTCTTT.

The chain uses TRBV19 and TRBJ2-1; tentatively, D is TRBD2 (6 bases). The V end lost 3 bases, the J end lost 3 bases, and 9 bases lay between the germline ends. The CDR3 spans 14 residues. Germline V gives CDR1 LNHDA, CDR2 SQIVND (reference sequence). The CDR3 coding sequence is TGTGCCAGTAGTATCGGGGACTTCTACAATGAGCAGTTCTTC. Translated: CASSIGDFYNEQFF. The whole variable domain, filled in from reference TRBV19 and TRBJ2-1, reads DGGITQSPKYLFRKEGQNVTLSCEQNLNHDAMYWYRQDPGQGLRLIYYSQIVNDFQKGDIAEGYSVSREKKESFPLTVTSAQKNPTAFYLCASSIGDFYNEQFFGPGTRLTVL.

Details on this clone: At one end the junction does not follow the germline gene, possibly because of a read error. CDR3 loop: CSSSPLLEGIPGELFF. The CDR3 nucleotides are TGTTCCAGCAGCCCTCTGTTGGAGGGGATCCCCGGGGAGCTGTTTTTT. V usage is TRBV7-9 and J usage is TRBJ2-2, with D perhaps matching TRBD2 (6 bases). Per the germline V gene, CDR1 is SEHNR and CDR2 is FQNEAQ (reference sequence). CDR3 length: 16 amino acids.

The chain links TRBV4-1 to TRBJ2-7, with D hard to call. Trimming stripped 4 bases from V and 2 bases from J, with 9 bases between. The CDR3 loop spans 13 amino acids. Germline V gives CDR1 MGHRA, CDR2 YSYEKL. CDR3 bases: TGCGCCAGCAGCCCGCCTATAGCCTACGAGCAGTACTTC. It translates to CASSPPIAYEQYF.

The gene calls are TRBV29-1 and TRBJ2-5; TRBD2 matches 9 bases. The germline CDR1 and CDR2 sequences are SQVTM and ANQGSEA. CDR3 length: 14 amino acids. V dropped 6 bases and J dropped 2; count of bases not matched to a gene: 7. CDR3 sequence: CSVRPGLAQETQYF. In DNA, the CDR3 is TGCAGCGTCAGACCGGGACTAGCACAAGAGACCCAGTACTTC.

This clone was seen once. J is TRBJ2-5 and V is TRBV7-9; 12 nucleotides align to TRBD2. The germline CDR1 and CDR2 sequences are SEHNR and FQNEAQ (reference sequence). This CDR3 contains 17 residues. V dropped 2 bases and J dropped 4; count of bases not matched to a gene: 8. For the CDR3, the DNA is TGTGCCAGCAGCTTACCGCTAGCGGGAGGGCTTTCAGAGACCCAGTACTTC. Translation gives CASSLPLAGGLSETQYF.

This clone was detected only a few times. The chain is built from TRBV18 and TRBJ1-1, with D maybe TRBD1 (5 bases). This CDR3 contains 16 residues. V shed 0 bases and J shed 6 bases, with 17 bases lying between them. Germline V CDR1 and CDR2: KGHSH, LQKENI. The CDR3 sequence: CASSPPNSRVRPEAFF. The CDR3 nucleotides are TGTGCCAGCTCACCACCGAATTCCAGGGTACGCCCTGAAGCTTTCTTT.

The J gene is TRBJ2-1, the V gene TRBV19, with 11 positions matching TRBD2. Trimming took 2 bases from V and 0 from J; bases not matched to a gene: 3. The CDR3 sequence is 17 residues long. Germline values: CDR1 LNHDA, CDR2 SQIVND (reference sequence). The CDR3 DNA reads TGTGCCAGTAGTATAACTAGCGGGAGAGGCTCCTACAATGAGCAGTTCTTC. Translated, it gives CASSITSGRGSYNEQFF. Variable domain in full (rest from reference TRBV19 and TRBJ2-1): DGGITQSPKYLFRKEGQNVTLSCEQNLNHDAMYWYRQDPGQGLRLIYYSQIVNDFQKGDIAEGYSVSREKKESFPLTVTSAQKNPTAFYLCASSITSGRGSYNEQFFGPGTRLTVL.

V and J are TRBV6-1 and TRBJ1-5; D might be TRBD1 (6 bases). Trimming took 1 base from V and 4 from J, leaving 14 bases between them. There are 16 residues in the CDR3. Germline CDR1 MNHNS, CDR2 SASEGT. Here the CDR3 reads CASSEGVGGGNQPQHF. The DNA for the CDR3 is TGTGCCAGCAGTGAAGGAGTAGGGGGAGGGAATCAGCCCCAGCATTTT.

The chain uses TRBV7-6 and TRBJ2-3, with a tentative D call TRBD1 (5 bases). The CDR3 length is 16 residues. Germline V lookup: CDR1 SGHVS, CDR2 FNYEAQ. V was pared by 2 bases and J by 1 base, with 13 bases between. Here the CDR3 DNA reads TGTGCCAGCAGCTTAAAGGGGAATTTAGGCACAGATACGCAGTATTTT. As protein: CASSLKGNLGTDTQYF.

This chain uses TRBV4-1 with TRBJ1-5, with D possibly matching TRBD1 (5 bases). The V end lost 6 bases, the J end lost 7 bases, and 16 bases lay between the germline ends. CDR1 and CDR2 from the germline V gene are MGHRA and YSYEKL. The CDR3 loop spans 14 amino acids. In DNA, the CDR3 is TGCGCCAGCAGACAAAATCAGGGTTACCAGCCCCAGCATTTT. This encodes CASRQNQGYQPQHF.

The chain joins TRBV14 to TRBJ1-3; D ambiguous. V was shortened by 1 base and J by 6 bases, with 4 bases between the two germline ends. Germline V gene sequence: CDR1 SGHDN, CDR2 FVKESK. The CDR3 spans 12 residues. Here the CDR3 DNA reads TGTGCCAGCAGCCAAGCCCAAAACACCATATATTTT. Protein: CASSQAQNTIYF.

The CDR3 coding sequence is TGTGCCAGCAGAGATAGCGGGTCCGCCCGGGGCTACGAGCAGTACTTC. Protein product: CASRDSGSARGYEQYF. The rearrangement uses TRBV11-3 and TRBJ2-7, with 7 bases that match TRBD2. CDR3 length equals 16 residues. Germline V gene sequence: CDR1 SGHNT, CDR2 YENEEA. The V gene end was trimmed by 6 bases and the J gene end by 3 bases; junction bases not matched to a gene: 14.

This clone was seen a single time. The chain has TRBV6-1 and TRBJ2-3; no reliable D call. The ends were cut back, 5 bases at V and 0 bases at J, with 12 bases in the middle. The CDR3 extends over 15 amino acids. Germline V lookup: CDR1 MNHNS, CDR2 SASEGT. The CDR3 sequence: CASSLRDTSTDTQYF. In DNA, the CDR3 is TGTGCCAGCAGTTTACGAGATACTAGCACAGATACGCAGTATTTT.

V is TRBV5-6 and J is TRBJ2-5; TRBD1 matches at 9 bases. The J call may not be correct, given that the DNA end is closer to TRBJ2-7. Germline V CDR1 and CDR2: SGHDT, YYEEEE. CDR3 length: 14 amino acids. CDR3 in amino acids: CASSDWTGAVEQYF. As DNA, the CDR3 is TGTGCCAGCAGCGACTGGACAGGGGCGGTCGAGCAGTACTTC.

The DNA of the CDR3 is TGCGCCAGCAGCTTGGCGGGCGGGGGGGACACTGAAGCTTTCTTT. It translates to CASSLAGGGDTEAFF. This rearrangement joins TRBV5-1 to TRBJ1-1, with D possibly TRBD1 on 5 matching bases. The V end was cut by 0 bases, the J end by 3 bases, with 12 bases between. The CDR3 contains 15 residues. Looked up from germline, CDR1 is SGHRS and CDR2 is YFSETQ.

This clone appeared a single time. The gene calls are TRBV6-5 and TRBJ2-7; TRBD2 matches at 8 bases. This CDR3 has 14 residues. The germline V gene has CDR1 MNHEY and CDR2 SVGAGI. With 5 bases clipped from V and 7 bases from J, the junction kept 10 bases outside the gene matches. For the CDR3, the DNA is TGTGCCAGCAGTCCAGGGACTAGAAGTTCGGAGCAGTACTTC. Amino acids: CASSPGTRSSEQYF.

The J gene is TRBJ2-7, the V gene TRBV6-5, with D perhaps TRBD2 (7 bases). Per germline, CDR1 MNHEY and CDR2 SVGAGI. The V end was cut by 5 bases, the J end by 5 bases, with 16 bases between. CDR3 length equals 14 residues. Here the CDR3 DNA reads TGTGCCAGCAGTCAGGGGCTAGCGGTCGACGAGCAGTACTTC. Amino acid sequence: CASSQGLAVDEQYF.

This chain links TRBV7-2 with TRBJ1-5, with 7 bases fitting TRBD1. The trim removed 5 bases at V and 2 bases at J, leaving 3 bases unmatched. Germline CDR1 is SGHTA and CDR2 is FQGNSA. The CDR3 length is 14 residues. The chain's CDR3 is CASSPGQGNQPQHF. The DNA of the CDR3 is TGTGCCAGCAGCCCCGGACAGGGCAATCAGCCCCAGCATTTT. Full variable domain (outside the CDR3, taken from reference TRBV7-2 and TRBJ1-5): GAGVSQSPSNKVTEKGKDVELRCDPISGHTALYWYRQSLGQGLEFLIYFQGNSAPDKSGLPSDRFSAERTGGSVSTLTIQRTQQEDSAVYLCASSPGQGNQPQHFGDGTRLSIL.

The chain combines TRBV5-6 with TRBJ2-7; the match to TRBD1 covers 7 bases. Germline-derived CDR1 and CDR2 are SGHDT and YYEEEE. J was trimmed by 6 bases and V by 4 bases; bases with no gene match: 1. The CDR3 runs 11 residues. The CDR3: CASSAGGEQYF. CDR3 in DNA: TGTGCCAGCAGCGCAGGGGGCGAGCAGTACTTC.

This chain connects TRBV7-2 to TRBJ2-4, with 16 bases that match TRBD2. Trimming cost V 3 bases and J 11 bases; bases outside gene matches: 7. CDR3 length equals 16 residues. Germline CDR1 SGHTA, CDR2 FQGNSA. CDR3 sequence (DNA): TGTGCCAGCAGCTTCCCCGGGACTAGCGGGAGGGGAGTTCAGTACTTC. It codes for CASSFPGTSGRGVQYF.

The chain links TRBV7-9 to TRBJ2-7; TRBD1 is a possible D gene (7 bases). Trimming left V 7 bases short and J 3 bases short, with 19 bases between. This CDR3 comprises 15 residues. Germline V lookup: CDR1 SEHNR, CDR2 FQNEAQ (reference sequence). The CDR3 sequence: CASINQGGRDYEQYF. The CDR3 nucleotides are TGTGCCAGCATCAATCAGGGGGGCAGGGACTACGAGCAGTACTTC. Supplemented by reference TRBV7-9 and TRBJ2-7, the full variable domain reads DTGVSQNPRHKITKRGQNVTFRCDPISEHNRLYWYRQTLGQGPEFLTYFQNEAQLEKSRLLSDRFSAERPKGSFSTLEIQRTEQGDSAMYLCASINQGGRDYEQYFGPGTRLTVT.

This CDR3 is CASSLRGTGTIYEQYF. The CDR3 coding sequence is TGTGCCAGTAGTCTGCGGGGGACAGGGACAATCTACGAGCAGTACTTC. The chain joins TRBV19 to TRBJ2-7; TRBD1 aligns across 9 bases. The V gene's germline CDR1 is LNHDA and CDR2 SQIVND (reference sequence). J lost 3 bases, V lost 5 bases, and 11 bases had no gene match. The CDR3 consists of 16 residues.